This entry is about one TCR beta chain. The assay was immunoSEQ multiplex PCR, and TCRdb's table has in-frame clones only and misses some. The top ten hold 0.78% of the sample, which has around 99,000 clones, about 90% seen once. This specimen comes from a study of T cell changes during pregnancy in multiple sclerosis. The sample here was peripheral blood, taken in the third trimester of pregnancy. This receptor was taken from a female donor in good health, enrolled as a control in a pregnancy study.

CDR3 in amino acids: CASSQARGVETQYF. The CDR3 DNA follows: TGCGCCAGCAGCCAAGCTCGCGGGGTAGAGACCCAGTACTTC. The J gene is TRBJ2-5, the V gene TRBV4-1; perhaps TRBD2 as D (6 bases). Trimming removed 1 base at V and 4 bases at J, with 10 bases between. CDR1 is MGHRA, CDR2 YSYEKL, per germline. The CDR3 contains 14 residues.